These 17 T cell receptor beta chains came from one sample sequenced in a study of beta chain features in type 1 diabetes. Whole-study findings and limits: Researchers report that Type 1 diabetes patients had moderately but significantly shorter TCRB CDR3s across all four CD4+ subsets.

The study reverse transcribed the entire isolated RNA, so it sequenced expressed TCRB transcripts. Clones were read by immunoSEQ multiplex PCR, and TCRdb kept only the in-frame ones, dropping some. The sample consists of roughly 400,000 clones, 8.5% to 10% of them appearing once. These receptors' targets are unknown. Sequenced material: central memory CD4+ T cells from blood. The receptors were gathered from a man aged 30 to 39 with type 1 diabetes.

On this clone itself: The sample holds other DNA sequences that translate to the same CDR3. The CDR3 reads CASSIRLGGREQFF. CDR3 nucleotides: TGTGCCAGTAGTATTCGATTGGGGGGTCGGGAGCAGTTCTTC. V usage is TRBV19 and J usage is TRBJ2-1; tentative D call: TRBD2 (6 bases). From germline, CDR1 is LNHDA and CDR2 SQIVND (reference sequence). The V and J ends lost 3 bases and 10 bases respectively, with 16 bases between them. CDR3 length equals 14 residues.

V and J are TRBV6-5 and TRBJ2-4; 7 bases align to TRBD2. CDR1 is MNHEY and CDR2 is SVGAGI in the germline V gene. There are 15 residues in the CDR3. V dropped 7 bases and J dropped 6; count of bases not matched to a gene: 12. The CDR3 region has the DNA TGTGCCAGCATGGGCGGCGGGGAGGGGAGAAACATTCAGTACTTC. Residues: CASMGGGEGRNIQYF.

The sample holds a few counts of this clone. The rearrangement joins TRBV30 to TRBJ1-1, with TRBD1 as a possible D gene (6 bases). The CDR3 length is 13 residues. Germline V CDR1 and CDR2: GTSNPN, SVGIG (reference sequence). V lost 0 bases and J 7 bases, leaving 12 bases between the germline ends. CDR3 coding DNA: TGTGCCTGGAGTGTACAAGGGGGGAATGAAGCTTTCTTT. Translated, it gives CAWSVQGGNEAFF.

This clone came up a few times. The chain combines TRBV27 with TRBJ1-1; possible D gene TRBD1, 6 bases. The ends were cut back, 5 bases at V and 1 base at J, with 17 bases in the middle. CDR1 is MNHEY, CDR2 SMNVEV, per germline (reference sequence). This CDR3 has 16 amino acids. CDR3 residues: CASSPRRGDWNTEAFF. For the CDR3, the DNA is TGTGCCAGCAGTCCCAGGAGGGGGGATTGGAACACTGAAGCTTTCTTT.

The chain joins TRBV7-7 to TRBJ1-1; D is unclear. The CDR3 runs 13 residues. Germline CDR1 and CDR2: SSHAT and FNYEAQ (reference sequence). V lost 3 bases and J lost 0, with 5 bases in between. The CDR3 loop reads CASSLDLNTEAFF. DNA for the CDR3: TGTGCCAGCAGCTTGGATCTGAACACTGAAGCTTTCTTT. Full variable domain (remainder filled in from reference TRBV7-7 and TRBJ1-1): GAGVSQSPRYKVTKRGQDVTLRCDPISSHATLYWYQQALGQGPEFLTYFNYEAQPDKSGLPSDRFSAERPEGSISTLTIQRTEQRDSAMYRCASSLDLNTEAFFGQGTRLTVV.

A few counts support this clone. V gene TRBV5-4 combines with J gene TRBJ2-1; 9 nucleotides agree with TRBD2. The CDR3 sequence is 16 residues long. Trimming cost V 2 bases and J 7 bases; bases outside gene matches: 10. In germline, CDR1 is SGHNT, CDR2 YYREEE (reference sequence). As DNA, the CDR3 is TGTGCCAGCAGCTTTAGCGGGAGCGGGATGAGGAATGAGCAGTTCTTC. Its translation is CASSFSGSGMRNEQFF.

This clone was seen a handful of times. The chain joins TRBV4-2 to TRBJ2-1; perhaps TRBD2 as D (6 bases). This CDR3 spans 17 amino acids. Trimming took off 0 bases at V and 6 bases at J, with 18 bases between the two ends. Germline CDR1 and CDR2: LGHNA and YNFKEQ. CDR3 sequence: CASSQEPPGLVPNEQFF. The CDR3 DNA reads TGTGCCAGCAGCCAAGAGCCGCCGGGACTCGTACCCAATGAGCAGTTCTTC.

This clone has a count of ten or more. The chain links TRBV28 to TRBJ2-1; 10 bases are shared with TRBD1. Unmatched junction bases numbered 5, after V lost 7 bases and J lost 8 bases. There are 13 residues in the CDR3. Germline loops: CDR1 MDHEN, CDR2 SYDVKM. The CDR3, as DNA: TGTGCCAGCACGATCGGACAGGGGGATGAGCAGTTCTTC. Its translation is CASTIGQGDEQFF.

This clone was counted between two and nine times. The rearrangement uses TRBV2 and TRBJ2-5; tentatively, D is TRBD2 (5 bases). Trimming shortened V by 3 bases and J by 5 bases, and 16 bases separated the two germline ends. Germline V gives CDR1 SNHLY, CDR2 FYNNEI. CDR3 length equals 15 residues. The CDR3 nucleotides read TGTGCCAGCAGTGACGGGAAGCCCGCTCTGGAGACCCAGTACTTC. Protein sequence: CASSDGKPALETQYF.

This clone has only a few counts. The J gene is TRBJ2-5, the V gene TRBV29-1; the D gene could be TRBD1 or TRBD2 (5 bases each). The V end lost 6 bases, the J end lost 1 base, and 15 bases lay between the germline ends. Germline-derived CDR1 and CDR2 are SQVTM and ANQGSEA. There are 14 residues in the CDR3. The CDR3 DNA follows: TGCAGCGTCCTCCGGGACGGGTTCCAAGAGACCCAGTACTTC. It codes for CSVLRDGFQETQYF.

In its sample, this clone was seen a few times. The chain uses TRBV6-4 and TRBJ1-3; D uncertain. The CDR3 has 15 amino acids. Germline CDR1 MRHNA, CDR2 SNTAGT. The V end was cut by 5 bases, the J end by 0 bases, with 11 bases between. In nucleotides, the CDR3 is TGTGCCAGCAGTCGAGACCTCAACTCTGGAAACACCATATATTTT. Translating it yields CASSRDLNSGNTIYF.

This clone was counted many times. The chain joins TRBV9 to TRBJ2-1, with TRBD2 identical over 13 bases. CDR1 is SGDLS and CDR2 is YYNGEE in the germline V gene. The V and J ends lost 0 bases and 5 bases, in that order; junction bases with no gene match: 2. The CDR3 length is 16 residues. CDR3 nucleotides: TGTGCCAGCAGCGTAGGGGGACTAGCGGGGAACAATGAGCAGTTCTTC. Amino acid sequence: CASSVGGLAGNNEQFF.

The chain employs TRBV6-1 and TRBJ2-5; TRBD1 or TRBD2 may be the D gene (5 bases each). This CDR3 is 13 amino acids long. CDR1 is MNHNS and CDR2 is SASEGT in the germline V gene. The V gene lost 2 bases and the J gene lost 5 bases, with 9 bases spanning the gap. CDR3 in amino acids: CASSEWGWETQYF. The DNA of the CDR3 is TGTGCCAGCAGTGAATGGGGGTGGGAGACCCAGTACTTC.

The CDR3 spells CASSSDRDGTDTQYF. The CDR3 DNA is TGTGCCAGCAGCAGTGACAGGGACGGCACAGATACGCAGTATTTT. The V gene is TRBV5-8, the J gene TRBJ2-3; 7 bases map to TRBD1. V lost 4 bases, J lost 1 base, and 6 bases stayed unmatched. CDR3 size: 15 residues. Germline CDR1 SGHTS, CDR2 YDEGEE. Filled out from reference TRBV5-8 and TRBJ2-3, the complete variable domain reads EAGVTQSPTHLIKTRGQQATLRCSPISGHTSVYWYQQALGLGLQFLLWYDEGEERNRGNFPPRFSGRQFPNYSSELNVNALELEDSALYLCASSSDRDGTDTQYFGPGTRLTVL.

Details on this clone: Other nucleotide sequences from this sample produce the same CDR3. J is TRBJ1-2 and V is TRBV7-9, with 9 positions matching TRBD1. The germline gives CDR1 SEHNR, CDR2 FQNEAQ (reference sequence). Trimming removed 1 base from V and 3 bases from J; junction bases left unmatched: 0. This CDR3 comprises 14 residues. Here the CDR3 DNA reads TGTGCCAGCAGCTTAGGGACAGGGGACTATGGCTACACCTTC. Its protein is CASSLGTGDYGYTF.

The CDR3: CASTSSEISYEQYF. For the CDR3, the DNA is TGTGCCAGCACGAGTTCGGAGATCTCCTACGAGCAGTACTTC. The rearrangement uses TRBV7-9 and TRBJ2-5; no definite D call. The better agreement between TRBJ2-7 and the DNA end casts doubt on the J call. This CDR3 spans 14 amino acids. The germline V gene encodes CDR1 SEHNR and CDR2 FQNEAQ (reference sequence).

This clone has a handful of counts. V is TRBV6-6 and J is TRBJ2-7; 7 bases align to TRBD2. The CDR3 totals 16 residues. Germline V gene lookup returns CDR1 MNHNY and CDR2 SVGAGI (reference sequence). Trimming cost V 7 bases and J 5 bases; bases outside gene matches: 17. The CDR3 sequence is CASTRGPAGDLNEQYF. Written as DNA, the CDR3 is TGTGCCAGCACTAGGGGTCCGGCGGGAGATCTGAACGAGCAGTACTTC.